The 9 T cell receptor beta chains below all came from one sample that was sequenced in a study of T-cell memory formation after mild COVID-19. TCRdb used MiXCR to reprocess the 5' RACE reads, holding one entry per CDR3 protein. This sample carries over 450,000 distinct CDR3 sequences, roughly 22% of them seen once, and the ten largest clones take 9.5% to 15%. The sequencing input was PBMCs or a T cell subset sorted from them (not recorded which). All receptors come from an adult woman who had mild COVID-19 (a few samples of this study predate the infection). Cell type and time point are not known.

This chain joins TRBV2 and TRBJ2-5, with no clear D. Germline CDR1 SNHLY, CDR2 FYNNEI. This CDR3 spans 13 amino acids. Trimming took off 2 bases at V and 7 bases at J, with 11 bases between the two ends. CDR3 DNA: TGTGCCAGCAGTGAAAACACGGCAGTGACCCAGTACTTC. Its translation is CASSENTAVTQYF.

This clonotype was detected a few times. V usage is TRBV3-1 and J usage is TRBJ1-5; tentative D call: TRBD1 (6 bases). There are 14 residues in the CDR3. V was shortened by 5 bases and J by 1 base, with 9 bases between the two germline ends. The germline V gene has CDR1 LGHDT and CDR2 YNNKEL (reference sequence). CDR3 nucleotides: TGTGCCAGCAGCTACGGACAGAGCAATCAGCCCCAGCATTTT. It encodes CASSYGQSNQPQHF.

This clonotype was seen more than once but under ten times. The chain employs TRBV10-3 and TRBJ2-3; TRBD2 matches at 7 bases. V trimming: 10 bases; J trimming: 0 bases; junction bases outside the gene matches: 7. Germline CDR1 is ENHRY and CDR2 is SYGVKD. The CDR3 contains 14 residues. CDR3 DNA: TGTGCCACTTCAAGCGGGGTGAGCACAGATACGCAGTATTTT. It specifies CATSSGVSTDTQYF.

This rearrangement joins TRBV12-3 or TRBV12-4 to TRBJ2-1; D perhaps matches TRBD1 (5 bases). This CDR3 contains 13 residues. V dropped 5 bases and J dropped 2 bases, with 7 bases sitting between them. DNA of the CDR3: TGTGCCAGCAGTGACAGTACCTACAATGAGCAGTTCTTC. Amino acids: CASSDSTYNEQFF.

This clonotype was detected a few times. The genes are TRBV5-1 and TRBJ1-1; D is uncertain. CDR3 length: 16 amino acids. Germline-derived CDR1 and CDR2 are SGHRS and YFSETQ. Trimming stripped 0 bases from V and 0 bases from J, with 12 bases between. The CDR3, as DNA: TGCGCCAGCAGCTTGGTTGGACCCGGAGTGAACACTGAAGCTTTCTTT. This translates into CASSLVGPGVNTEAFF.

This clonotype was seen a few times. The CDR3 DNA reads as TGTGCCAGCAGTTCAGGGTTCGAGCAGTACTTC. It codes for CASSSGFEQYF. This chain connects TRBV12-3 or TRBV12-4 to TRBJ2-7, with D possibly TRBD1 on 5 matching bases. The CDR3 length is 11 residues. With 4 bases removed from V and 6 bases from J, the gap between germline ends came to 7 bases.

This clonotype showed up just a few times. The chain employs TRBV12-3 or TRBV12-4 and TRBJ2-1; TRBD2 matches 9 bases. This CDR3 contains 15 residues. V lost 5 bases and J lost 3; bases outside the gene matches: 5. CDR3 in amino acids: CASSTTSGLYNEQFF. The CDR3 bases are TGTGCCAGCAGTACGACTAGCGGCCTCTACAATGAGCAGTTCTTC.

This clonotype has just a few counts. The DNA for the CDR3 is TGCAGTGCCACACCGGACAGAGTCTACGAGCAGTACTTC. It codes for CSATPDRVYEQYF. The V call is TRBV20-1, the J call TRBJ2-7, with D tentatively TRBD1 (6 bases). Trimming took 6 bases from V and 3 from J, leaving 15 bases between them. Germline CDR1 reads DFQATT; CDR2 reads SNEGSKA (reference sequence). The CDR3 extends over 13 amino acids.

The J gene is TRBJ1-6, the V gene TRBV7-3, with a weak D call TRBD1 (5 bases). Germline V gene data show CDR1 as SGHTA and CDR2 as FQGTGA. The CDR3 length is 14 residues. V was pared by 3 bases and J by 10 bases, with 13 bases between. In DNA, the CDR3 is TGTGCCAGCAGCTTGGGGCCCCCGGGGTCACCCCTCCACTTT. It encodes CASSLGPPGSPLHF. Full variable domain (missing parts from reference TRBV7-3 and TRBJ1-6): GAGVSQTPSNKVTEKGKYVELRCDPISGHTALYWYRQSLGQGPEFLIYFQGTGAADDSGLPNDRFFAVRPEGSVSTLKIQRTERGDSAVYLCASSLGPPGSPLHFGNGTRLTVT.